This TCR beta chain comes out of a study of CD8+ T cells in alopecia areata. The treatment is: oral pan-JAK inhibitor, 5-10 mg twice daily. cDNA reverse transcribed from extracted RNA served as the sequencing template. Sequenced by immunoSEQ multiplex PCR; TCRdb stores in-frame clones only, minus some. Here the sample spans approximately 220,000 clones, approximately 38% being singletons. Study-level findings and limits: Affected lesional scalp, above all in alopecia totalis/universalis, was more clonal than normal scalp.

Notes on this clone: Its antigen is as yet unknown.

The germline V gene has CDR1 SGHRS and CDR2 YFSETQ. With 4 bases removed from V and 0 bases from J, the gap between germline ends came to 14 bases. The CDR3 consists of 17 residues. This sequence joins TRBV5-1 and TRBJ1-6; D ambiguous. The TCR comes from a human donor with alopecia areata. This specimen consisted of CD4+ T cells sorted from blood, obtained at approximately week 31, from a patient treated with tofacitinib. CDR3: CASSPSDRSSYNSPLHF. The CDR3 bases are TGCGCCAGCAGCCCTTCGGACCGTAGCTCCTATAATTCACCCCTCCACTTT.